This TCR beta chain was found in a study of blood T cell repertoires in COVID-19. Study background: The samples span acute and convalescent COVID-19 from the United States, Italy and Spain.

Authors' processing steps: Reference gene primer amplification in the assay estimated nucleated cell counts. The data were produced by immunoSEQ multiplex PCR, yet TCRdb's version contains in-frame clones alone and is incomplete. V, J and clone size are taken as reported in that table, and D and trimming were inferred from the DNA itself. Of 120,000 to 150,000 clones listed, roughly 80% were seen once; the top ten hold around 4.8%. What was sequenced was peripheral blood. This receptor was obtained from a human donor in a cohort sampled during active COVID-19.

CDR3 sequence reads: CASSYAGGLGQPQHF. The CDR3 DNA reads TGTGCCAGCAGTTACGCGGGCGGACTCGGGCAGCCCCAGCATTTT. This chain connects TRBV6-2 or TRBV6-3 to TRBJ1-5; unclear D gene. Germline assignment: CDR1 MNHEY and CDR2 SVGEGT. The CDR3 contains 15 residues. Between the trimmed V and J ends, which lost 2 bases and 7 bases, there was a span of 15 bases.